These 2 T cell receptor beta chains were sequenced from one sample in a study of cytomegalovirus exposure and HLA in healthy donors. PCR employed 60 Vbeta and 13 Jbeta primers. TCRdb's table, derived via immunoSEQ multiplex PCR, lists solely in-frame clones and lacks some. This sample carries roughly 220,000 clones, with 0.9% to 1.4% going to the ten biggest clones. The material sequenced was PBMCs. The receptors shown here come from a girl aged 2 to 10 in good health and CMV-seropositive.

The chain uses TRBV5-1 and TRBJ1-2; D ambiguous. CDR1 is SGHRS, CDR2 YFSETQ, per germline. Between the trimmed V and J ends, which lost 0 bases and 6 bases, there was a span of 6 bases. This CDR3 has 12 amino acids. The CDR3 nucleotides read TGCGCCAGCAGCTTGGGGCAAGATGGCTACACCTTC. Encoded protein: CASSLGQDGYTF.

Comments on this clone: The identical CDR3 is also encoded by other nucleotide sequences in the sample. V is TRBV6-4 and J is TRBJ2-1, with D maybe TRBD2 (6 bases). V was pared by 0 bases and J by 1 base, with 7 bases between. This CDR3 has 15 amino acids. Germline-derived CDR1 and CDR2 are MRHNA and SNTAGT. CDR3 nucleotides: TGTGCCAGCAGTGACTCGGCGGGATCCTACAATGAGCAGTTCTTC. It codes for CASSDSAGSYNEQFF.